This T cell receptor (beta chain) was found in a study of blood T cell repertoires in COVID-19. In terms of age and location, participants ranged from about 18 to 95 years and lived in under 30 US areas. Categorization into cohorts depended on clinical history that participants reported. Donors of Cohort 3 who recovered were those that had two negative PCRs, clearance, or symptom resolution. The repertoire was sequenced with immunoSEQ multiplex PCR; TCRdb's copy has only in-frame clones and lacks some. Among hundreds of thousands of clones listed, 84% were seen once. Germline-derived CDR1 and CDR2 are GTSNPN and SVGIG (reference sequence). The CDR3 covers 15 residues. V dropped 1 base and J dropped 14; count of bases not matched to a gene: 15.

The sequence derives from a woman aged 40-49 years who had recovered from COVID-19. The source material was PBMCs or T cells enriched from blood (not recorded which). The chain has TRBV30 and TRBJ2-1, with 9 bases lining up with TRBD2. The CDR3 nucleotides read TGTGCCTGGAGTGGAATGGCTAGCGGGATCCGGAAGGAGTTCTTC. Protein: CAWSGMASGIRKEFF. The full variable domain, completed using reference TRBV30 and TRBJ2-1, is SQTIHQWPATLVQPVGSPLSLECTVEGTSNPNLYWYRQAAGRGLQLLFYSVGIGQISSEVPQNLSASRPQDRQFILSSKKLLLSDSGFYLCAWSGMASGIRKEFFGPGTRLTVL.